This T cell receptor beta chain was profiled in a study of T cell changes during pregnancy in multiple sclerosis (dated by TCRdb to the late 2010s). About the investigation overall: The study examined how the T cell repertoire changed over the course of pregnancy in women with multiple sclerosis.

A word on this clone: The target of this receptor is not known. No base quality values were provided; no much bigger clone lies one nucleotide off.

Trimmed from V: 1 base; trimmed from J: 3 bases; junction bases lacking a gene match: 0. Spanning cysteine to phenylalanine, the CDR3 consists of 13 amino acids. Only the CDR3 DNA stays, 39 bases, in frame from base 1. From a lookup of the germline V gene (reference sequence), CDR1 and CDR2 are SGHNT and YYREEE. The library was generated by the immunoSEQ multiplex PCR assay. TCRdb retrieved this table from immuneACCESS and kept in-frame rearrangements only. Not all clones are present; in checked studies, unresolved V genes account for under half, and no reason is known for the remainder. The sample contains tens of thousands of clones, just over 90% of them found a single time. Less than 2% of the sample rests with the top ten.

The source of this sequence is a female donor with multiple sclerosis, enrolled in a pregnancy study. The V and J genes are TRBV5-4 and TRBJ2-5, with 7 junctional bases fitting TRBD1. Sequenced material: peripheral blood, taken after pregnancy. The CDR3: CASSLTGEETQYF. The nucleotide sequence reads TGTGCCAGCAGCTTGACAGGGGAAGAGACCCAGTACTTC.